These 18 T cell receptor beta chains were sequenced from one sample in a study of blood T cell repertoires in COVID-19 (dated by TCRdb to 2020 to 2022). Libraries were built with the immunoSEQ multiplex PCR assay. In its TCRdb copy, this immuneACCESS table keeps in-frame sequences only and misses some clones. Where compared with another copy, unresolved V genes explain less than half of these, and the others have no known cause. Across this sample there are about 110,000 clones, with over 60% seen only once. The ten largest clonotypes hold roughly 4.7% of the sample. The source material was peripheral blood. The receptor set was obtained from a human donor in a cohort sampled during active or convalescent COVID-19.

The chain is built from TRBV7-6 and TRBJ1-5; 10 bases map to TRBD1. Unmatched junction bases numbered 3, after V lost 1 base and J lost 0 bases. The CDR3 consists of 17 residues. Germline V CDR1 and CDR2: SGHVS, FNYEAQ. CDR3 DNA sequence: TGTGCCAGCAGCTTAGGACGGGACAGGGGTAGCAATCAGCCCCAGCATTTT. Translated, it gives CASSLGRDRGSNQPQHF.

This clone was recorded only once. The chain recombines TRBV9 with TRBJ1-2; D is unresolved. Looked up from germline, CDR1 is SGDLS and CDR2 is YYNGEE. V lost 3 bases and J 3 bases, leaving 12 bases between the germline ends. The CDR3 extends over 14 amino acids. The CDR3: CASSAVGLDYGYTF. DNA for the CDR3: TGTGCCAGCAGCGCCGTTGGACTCGACTATGGCTACACCTTC.

This chain uses TRBV7-9 with TRBJ1-2, with a tentative D call TRBD1 (5 bases). CDR3 length: 15 amino acids. The V end lost 8 bases, the J end lost 0 bases, and 16 bases lay between the germline ends. Germline V lookup: CDR1 SEHNR, CDR2 FQNEAQ (reference sequence). The CDR3 sequence is CASESWGVANYGYTF. CDR3 coding DNA: TGTGCCAGCGAGTCTTGGGGGGTAGCTAACTATGGCTACACCTTC.

This chain joins TRBV3-1 (or the pseudogene TRBV3-2) and TRBJ2-1; D might be TRBD2 (6 bases). The V and J ends lost 3 bases and 9 bases respectively, with 21 bases between them. Germline CDR1 is LGHDT and CDR2 is YNNKEL (reference sequence). CDR3 length: 16 amino acids. This chain's CDR3 is CASSHGTWGRQGEQFF. The CDR3 DNA reads TGTGCCAGCAGCCATGGGACTTGGGGACGGCAGGGTGAGCAGTTCTTC.

The DNA of the CDR3 is TGTGCCAGTGGTCCCGGGACAGGGACGATGAATAGCAATCAGCCCCAGCATTTT. Translating it yields CASGPGTGTMNSNQPQHF. The J gene is TRBJ1-5, the V gene TRBV19; 9 nucleotides line up with TRBD1. Looked up from germline, CDR1 is LNHDA and CDR2 is SQIVND (reference sequence). The CDR3 extends over 18 amino acids. J lost 0 bases, V lost 8 bases, and 14 bases had no gene match.

The chain combines TRBV27 with TRBJ2-2; possible D gene TRBD1, 6 bases. There are 13 residues in the CDR3. Germline CDR1 reads MNHEY; CDR2 reads SMNVEV (reference sequence). V gave up 4 bases and J gave up 5 bases, with 8 bases separating them. In DNA, the CDR3 is TGTGCCAGCAGTTACCAGGGGACCGGGGAGCTGTTTTTT. It encodes CASSYQGTGELFF.

V usage is TRBV5-1 and J usage is TRBJ1-2, with D uncertain. The V end lost 1 base, the J end lost 0 bases, and 4 bases lay between the germline ends. Germline V gene data show CDR1 as SGHRS and CDR2 as YFSETQ. This CDR3 has 13 amino acids. CDR3 coding DNA: TGCGCCAGCAGCTTGTCAGCTAACTATGGCTACACCTTC. Its protein product is CASSLSANYGYTF.

The chain joins TRBV12-5 to TRBJ2-3; TRBD2 matches at 9 bases. After removal of 4 bases from V and 1 base from J, the junction contained 3 bases not matched to a gene. CDR3 length equals 15 residues. The germline V gene has CDR1 LGHNT and CDR2 FRNRAP. The CDR3 reads CASGSWTSGTDTQYF. The CDR3 bases are TGTGCTAGTGGTTCATGGACTAGCGGCACAGATACGCAGTATTTT.

The V gene is TRBV5-5, the J gene TRBJ2-5; perhaps TRBD1 as D (6 bases). The V and J ends lost 4 bases and 4 bases respectively, with 17 bases between them. This CDR3 region has 15 residues. CDR1 and CDR2 from the germline V gene are SGHKS and YYEKEE (reference sequence). The CDR3 sequence: CASSLIDRSPETQYF. The CDR3 coding sequence is TGTGCCAGCAGCCTCATCGACAGGTCCCCAGAGACCCAGTACTTC.

The chain recombines TRBV28 with TRBJ2-3; the D is unclear. Germline loops: CDR1 MDHEN, CDR2 SYDVKM. The V end was cut by 2 bases, the J end by 1 base, with 13 bases between. This CDR3 is built from 16 residues. CDR3 sequence: CASSLRGRSGTDTQYF. DNA for the CDR3: TGTGCCAGCAGTTTACGCGGTCGTTCGGGCACAGATACGCAGTATTTT.

The CDR3 loop is CASSPEAGVEVYEQYF. The CDR3 DNA follows: TGTGCCAGCAGCCCTGAAGCGGGAGTTGAGGTCTACGAGCAGTACTTC. The J gene is TRBJ2-7, the V gene TRBV7-2; 8 bases match TRBD2. V was clipped by 5 bases and J by 3 bases; unmatched bases: 12. Germline CDR1 and CDR2: SGHTA and FQGNSA. This CDR3 has 16 residues.

This rearrangement joins TRBV7-9 to TRBJ1-1; 8 bases map to TRBD1. This CDR3 region has 14 residues. V shed 2 bases, J shed 6 bases, and the junction held 5 bases outside the gene matches. Germline CDR1 SEHNR, CDR2 FQNEAQ (reference sequence). CDR3 DNA sequence: TGTGCCAGCAGCTTACAGGGGGCCAAGTCTGAAGCTTTCTTT. The encoded protein is CASSLQGAKSEAFF.

This rearrangement joins TRBV7-9 to TRBJ2-3, with unresolved D. V lost 1 base and J 0 bases, leaving 5 bases between the germline ends. This CDR3 comprises 14 residues. The germline V gene encodes CDR1 SEHNR and CDR2 FQNEAQ (reference sequence). The CDR3 DNA is TGTGCCAGCAGCTTAGTCGGGAGCACAGATACGCAGTATTTT. Encoded protein: CASSLVGSTDTQYF.

This clone has just a few counts. The chain combines TRBV7-2 with TRBJ2-1; TRBD2 agrees at 7 bases. This CDR3 is built from 13 residues. Germline loops: CDR1 SGHTA, CDR2 FQGNSA. J lost 9 bases, V lost 1 base, and 3 bases had no gene match. The CDR3 nucleotides read TGTGCCAGCAGCTTAGTTTCGGGAGGTGAGCAGTTCTTC. It specifies CASSLVSGGEQFF.

In its sample, this clone was seen once. The rearrangement uses TRBV6-5 and TRBJ1-4; D possibly corresponds to TRBD1 (5 bases). Trimming took 6 bases from V and 5 from J, leaving 7 bases between them. Germline V gene data show CDR1 as MNHEY and CDR2 as SVGAGI. The CDR3 length is 12 residues. CDR3 DNA sequence: TGTGCCAGCAGCCGGACAAATGAAAAACTGTTTTTT. Translated: CASSRTNEKLFF.

The chain combines TRBV30 with TRBJ2-7; D is perhaps TRBD2 (5 bases). The germline V gene encodes CDR1 GTSNPN and CDR2 SVGIG (reference sequence). CDR3 size: 14 residues. The V gene lost 4 bases and the J gene lost 2 bases, with 15 bases spanning the gap. CDR3 in amino acids: CAWTGGPETYEQYF. DNA of the CDR3: TGTGCCTGGACCGGAGGACCAGAGACCTACGAGCAGTACTTC.

The V call is TRBV4-3, the J call TRBJ2-1; TRBD2 matches at 10 bases. Germline V lookup: CDR1 LGHNA, CDR2 YSLEER. The CDR3 covers 17 residues. Unmatched junction bases numbered 7, after V lost 0 bases and J lost 5 bases. The CDR3 is CASSQDSTGTSDNEQFF. CDR3 coding DNA: TGCGCCAGCAGCCAAGATTCGACCGGGACTAGCGACAATGAGCAGTTCTTC.

This chain connects TRBV4-1 to TRBJ2-4; 9 bases map to TRBD2. The CDR3 extends over 18 amino acids. CDR1 and CDR2 (germline): MGHRA, YSYEKL. V shed 4 bases, J shed 0 bases, and the junction held 10 bases outside the gene matches. The CDR3 loop is CASSPIGTSSLAKNIQYF. The CDR3 DNA reads TGCGCCAGCAGCCCCATAGGGACTAGCAGTCTAGCCAAAAACATTCAGTACTTC.